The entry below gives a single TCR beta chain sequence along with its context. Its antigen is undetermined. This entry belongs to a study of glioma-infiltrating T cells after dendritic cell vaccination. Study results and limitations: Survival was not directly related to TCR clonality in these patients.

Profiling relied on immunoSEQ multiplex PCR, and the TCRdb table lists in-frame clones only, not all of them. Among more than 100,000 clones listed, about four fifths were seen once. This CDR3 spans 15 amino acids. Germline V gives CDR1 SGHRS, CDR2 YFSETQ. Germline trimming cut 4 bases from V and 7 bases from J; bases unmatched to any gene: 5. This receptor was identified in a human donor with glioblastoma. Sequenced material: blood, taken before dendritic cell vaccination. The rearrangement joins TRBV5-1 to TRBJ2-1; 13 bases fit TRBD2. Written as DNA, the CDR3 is TGCGCCAGCAGCCCGGGACTAGCGGGGTTAAATGAGCAGTTCTTC. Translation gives CASSPGLAGLNEQFF.